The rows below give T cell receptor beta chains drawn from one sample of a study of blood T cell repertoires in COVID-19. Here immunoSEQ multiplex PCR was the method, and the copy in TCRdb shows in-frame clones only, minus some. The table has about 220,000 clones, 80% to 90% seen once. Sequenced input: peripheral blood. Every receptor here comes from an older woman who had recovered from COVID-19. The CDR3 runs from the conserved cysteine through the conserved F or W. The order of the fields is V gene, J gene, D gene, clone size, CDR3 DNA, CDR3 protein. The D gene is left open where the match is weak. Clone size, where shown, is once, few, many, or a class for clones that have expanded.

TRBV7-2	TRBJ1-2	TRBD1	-	TGTGCCAGCAGCTCTCCCGGGACAGGGGTAGCTGGCTACACCTTC	CASSSPGTGVAGYTF
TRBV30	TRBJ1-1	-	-	TGTGCCTGGAGCTCAGACACTGAAGCTTTCTTT	CAWSSDTEAFF
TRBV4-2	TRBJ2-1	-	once	TGTGCCAGCAGCTCGGAGCAGCTCTACAATGAGCAGTTCTTC	CASSSEQLYNEQFF
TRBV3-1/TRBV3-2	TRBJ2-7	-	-	TGTGCCAGCAGCCAAGATGCAGGGGACGAGCAGTACTTC	CASSQDAGDEQYF
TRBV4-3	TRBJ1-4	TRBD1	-	TGCGCCAGCAGCCCTAACCCTGGACAGGCTGATGAAAAACTGTTTTTT	CASSPNPGQADEKLFF
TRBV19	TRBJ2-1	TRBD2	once	TGTGCCAGTAGTAGGGCGGGGGGTTTTTCTAATGAGCAGTTCTTC	CASSRAGGFSNEQFF
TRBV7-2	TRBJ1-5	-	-	TGTGCCAGCAGCTCGATAGACAGTCCAGAGCAGCCCCAGCATTTT	CASSSIDSPEQPQHF
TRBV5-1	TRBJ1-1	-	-	TGCGCCAGCAGCTTGGGTATAGGGGGTTTCGTTAACACTGAAGCTTTCTTT	CASSLGIGGFVNTEAFF
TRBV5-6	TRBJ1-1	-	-	TGTGCCAGCAGCTTGGACAGCGAAGCTTTCTTT	CASSLDSEAFF
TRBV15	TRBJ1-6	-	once	TGTGCCACCAGCCGAACGGTACAGGGTCTCTCGTATAATTCACCCCTCCACTTT	CATSRTVQGLSYNSPLHF
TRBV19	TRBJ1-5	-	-	TGTGCCAGTAGTATTCGTTTCGAAAGGGGAGGGATTGGAAATCAGCCCCAGCATTTT	CASSIRFERGGIGNQPQHF
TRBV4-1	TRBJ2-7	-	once	TGCGCCAGCAGCCAAGACCTGACAGGTGGATACGAGCAGTACTTC	CASSQDLTGGYEQYF
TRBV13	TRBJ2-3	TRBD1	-	TGTGCCAGCAGCTTAGCACGAGGACAGGGCCGCACAGATACGCAGTATTTT	CASSLARGQGRTDTQYF
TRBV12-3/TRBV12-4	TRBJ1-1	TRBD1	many	TGTGCCAGCAGGGGACAGGTTGAAGCTTTCTTT	CASRGQVEAFF
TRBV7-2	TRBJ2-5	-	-	TGTGCCAGCAGTCTCAGTAGGGGGGGACAAGAGACCCAGTACTTC	CASSLSRGGQETQYF
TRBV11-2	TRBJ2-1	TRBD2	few	TGTGCCAGCAGCTTGTCTAGCGGGGTGGTAAATGAGCAGTTCTTC	CASSLSSGVVNEQFF
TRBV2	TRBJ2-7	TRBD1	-	TGTGCCAGCGGGGGACAGGGCTCCTACGAGCAGTACTTC	CASGGQGSYEQYF
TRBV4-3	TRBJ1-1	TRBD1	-	TGCGCCAGCAGCCGGACAGGGTTGGGCACTGAAGCTTTCTTT	CASSRTGLGTEAFF
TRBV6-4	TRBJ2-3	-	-	TGTGCCAGCAGTGACGGGAGAGGAAACACAGATACGCAGTATTTT	CASSDGRGNTDTQYF
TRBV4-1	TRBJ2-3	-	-	TGCGCCAGCAGCCAGGGAGGTACGCAGTATTTT	CASSQGGTQYF
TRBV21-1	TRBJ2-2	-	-	TGTGCCAGCAGCACCCCGACTAGCGGGGGAAGTAACACCGGGGAGCTGTTTTTT	CASSTPTSGGSNTGELFF
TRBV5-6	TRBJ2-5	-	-	TGTGCCAGCAGCTTTGCCCCCGGGGCCCAGTACTTC	CASSFAPGAQYF